Listed here are 26 T cell receptor beta chains from one sample, sequenced in a study of vaccination and CD4 T cells after COVID-19. As to treatment: roughly 10-day PBMC culture with coronavirus spike peptide pools or control peptides (ViraFEST assay). Sequence data for DNA of cultured CD4+ T cells were generated by the Oncomine TCR Beta short-read assay. TCRdb passed the PCR reads through MiXCR, listing each CDR3 protein once. The table shows 7,500 or so distinct CDR3 sequences, with around 66% occurring only once. Their antigens are not known. Source: cultured CD4+ T cells from blood, taken after SARS-CoV-2 vaccination. The receptors stem from a human donor with COVID-19.

The chain joins TRBV20-1 to TRBJ2-5; D perhaps matches TRBD1 (5 bases). Deletions cut 4 bases from V and 5 bases from J, with 14 bases between. The CDR3 runs to 13 residues. Germline values: CDR1 DFQATT, CDR2 SNEGSKA (reference sequence). This CDR3 is CSAKAPKGETQYF. The CDR3 DNA sequence: TGCAGTGCTAAGGCCCCTAAGGGGGAGACCCAGTACTTC.

The gene calls are TRBV20-1 and TRBJ1-2; TRBD1 agrees at 7 bases. From germline, CDR1 is DFQATT and CDR2 SNEGSKA (reference sequence). V was clipped by 0 bases and J by 6 bases; unmatched bases: 7. This CDR3 is built from 14 residues. CDR3 bases: TGCAGTGCTAGAGATCAGGGGACAGCCCATGGCTACACCTTC. This sequence encodes CSARDQGTAHGYTF.

This sequence joins TRBV27 and TRBJ2-7; D might be TRBD1 (7 bases). CDR3 size: 15 residues. Germline V CDR1 and CDR2: MNHEY, SMNVEV (reference sequence). Trimming pared 5 bases from V and 6 bases from J, leaving 20 bases between. The CDR3 protein is CASSRQTGRLGEQYF. The CDR3 nucleotides are TGTGCCAGCAGTAGACAGACAGGGAGGTTGGGCGAGCAGTACTTC.

The chain employs TRBV20-1 and TRBJ2-1, with D perhaps TRBD2 (6 bases). Germline V gives CDR1 DFQATT, CDR2 SNEGSKA (reference sequence). With 6 bases removed from V and 6 bases from J, the gap between germline ends came to 6 bases. CDR3 length: 10 amino acids. The CDR3 nucleotides read TGCAGTGCCGGGGGCAATGAGCAGTTCTTC. Translated, it gives CSAGGNEQFF.

The chain couples TRBV6-1 to TRBJ2-7; a possible D gene is TRBD1 (5 bases). V shed 5 bases and J shed 2 bases, with 13 bases lying between them. The CDR3 spans 14 residues. Germline CDR1 MNHNS, CDR2 SASEGT. The CDR3 nucleotides read TGTGCCAGCAGTCAAGGGCAGGGTGCCTACGAGCAGTACTTC. Protein sequence: CASSQGQGAYEQYF.

The genes are TRBV20-1 and TRBJ2-7; D not certain. Germline V gene lookup returns CDR1 DFQATT and CDR2 SNEGSKA (reference sequence). The CDR3 is 16 residues long. Trimming removed 0 bases at V and 4 bases at J, with 19 bases between. The CDR3 bases are TGCAGTGCTAGAGATGTCGCTATCCGGTCCAATTACGAGCAGTACTTC. This sequence encodes CSARDVAIRSNYEQYF.

The gene calls are TRBV24-1 and TRBJ2-5, with TRBD1 matching over 9 bases. V shed 4 bases and J 5 bases; nucleotides not matched to a gene: 10. The CDR3 has 16 residues. CDR1 is KGHDR, CDR2 SFDVKD, per germline. The CDR3 loop is CATSDRQGGQLETQYF. CDR3 in DNA: TGTGCCACCAGTGACCGACAGGGGGGACAATTGGAGACCCAGTACTTC.

The genes are TRBV5-8 and TRBJ2-5; perhaps TRBD1 as D (6 bases). Deletions cut 7 bases from V and 1 base from J, with 14 bases between. The CDR3 spans 14 residues. The germline V gene encodes CDR1 SGHTS and CDR2 YDEGEE. CDR3 sequence (DNA): TGTGCCAGCGCAAACAGGGCCACCCAAGAGACCCAGTACTTC. This gives the protein CASANRATQETQYF.

In nucleotides, the CDR3 is TGTGCCACCAGTGTTCAGGCGCCGTCCTATAATTCACCCCTCCACTTT. This gives the protein CATSVQAPSYNSPLHF. V gene TRBV24-1 combines with J gene TRBJ1-6; D gene unclear. The length of the CDR3 is 16 residues. V was shortened by 5 bases and J by 1 base, with 11 bases between the two germline ends. The germline CDR1 and CDR2 sequences are KGHDR and SFDVKD.

The chain links TRBV20-1 to TRBJ2-5, with 11 nucleotides matching TRBD2. After removal of 6 bases from V and 4 bases from J, the junction contained 10 bases not matched to a gene. This CDR3 is built from 15 residues. In germline, CDR1 is DFQATT, CDR2 SNEGSKA (reference sequence). The CDR3 here is CSASTSGGRLETQYF. The DNA of the CDR3 is TGCAGTGCGAGTACTAGCGGGGGCAGATTAGAGACCCAGTACTTC.

The genes are TRBV2 and TRBJ2-5; D is unresolved. Trimming took off 6 bases at V and 7 bases at J, with 15 bases between the two ends. Germline CDR1 and CDR2: SNHLY and FYNNEI. There are 13 residues in the CDR3. As DNA, the CDR3 is TGTGCCAGCAGAACCGACTCCCTTTTGACCCAGTACTTC. Translating gives CASRTDSLLTQYF. Supplemented by reference TRBV2 and TRBJ2-5, the full variable domain reads EPEVTQTPSHQVTQMGQEVILRCVPISNHLYFYWYRQILGQKVEFLVSFYNNEISEKSEIFDDQFSVERPDGSNFTLKIRSTKLEDSAMYFCASRTDSLLTQYFGPGTRLLVL.

The chain links TRBV6-1 to TRBJ1-5; D gene uncertain. Germline V gene sequence: CDR1 MNHNS, CDR2 SASEGT. CDR3 length equals 15 residues. V dropped 1 base and J dropped 6 bases, with 13 bases sitting between them. The CDR3 DNA follows: TGTGCCAGCAGTGAAGTTTCGTCAACGAGTCAGCCCCAGCATTTT. Translation gives CASSEVSSTSQPQHF.

Within the sample, this clonotype is large (0.1 to 1%). V usage is TRBV6-2 or TRBV6-3 and J usage is TRBJ1-1; D might be TRBD1 (5 bases). This CDR3 has 15 amino acids. The V and J ends lost 6 bases and 0 bases respectively, with 14 bases between them. Germline CDR1 MNHEY, CDR2 SVGEGT. CDR3 sequence reads: CASRPRQSMNTEAFF. In DNA form, the CDR3 reads TGTGCCAGCAGACCTAGACAGAGCATGAACACTGAAGCTTTCTTT.

This clonotype is a singleton in its sample. This rearrangement joins TRBV12-3 or TRBV12-4 to TRBJ1-2, with 7 bases lining up with TRBD1. The trim removed 4 bases at V and 7 bases at J, leaving 9 bases unmatched. The CDR3 contains 14 residues. This chain's CDR3 is CASSSGRGLGGYTF. The CDR3 DNA reads as TGTGCCAGCAGTTCGGGCAGGGGGTTGGGTGGCTACACCTTC.

The gene calls are TRBV7-2 and TRBJ1-5; D is uncertain. V lost 1 base and J 4 bases, leaving 8 bases between the germline ends. Germline CDR1 and CDR2: SGHTA and FQGNSA. The CDR3 is 14 residues long. In DNA form, the CDR3 reads TGTGCCAGCAGCTTAGGGCCAGTAAATCAGCCCCAGCATTTT. It encodes CASSLGPVNQPQHF.

V usage is TRBV4-1 and J usage is TRBJ1-1; D remains ambiguous. The length of the CDR3 is 16 residues. Germline V lookup: CDR1 MGHRA, CDR2 YSYEKL. V lost 0 bases, J lost 2 bases, and 13 bases lay in between. The DNA of the CDR3 is TGCGCCAGCAGCCAAGAGCCCGGACGGTATAACACTGAAGCTTTCTTT. Protein sequence: CASSQEPGRYNTEAFF.

CDR3 sequence: CASSMGGTGVGYTF. CDR3 coding DNA: TGTGCCAGTAGTATGGGGGGGACAGGGGTTGGCTACACCTTC. J is TRBJ1-2 and V is TRBV19; 10 nucleotides agree with TRBD1. V lost 3 bases, J lost 7 bases, and 5 bases stayed unmatched. The CDR3 is 14 amino acids. Per the germline V gene, CDR1 is LNHDA and CDR2 is SQIVND (reference sequence).

This chain uses TRBV6-1 with TRBJ1-2; 7 bases are a match to TRBD1. Germline V gives CDR1 MNHNS, CDR2 SASEGT. The CDR3 consists of 15 residues. V gave up 5 bases and J gave up 3 bases; unmatched junction bases: 9. The CDR3 DNA reads TGTGCCAGCAGTCGTAGACAGGGTGGCTACTATGGCTACACCTTC. Translation gives CASSRRQGGYYGYTF.

The rearrangement uses TRBV20-1 and TRBJ1-2; TRBD1 is a possible D gene (5 bases). The germline V gene encodes CDR1 DFQATT and CDR2 SNEGSKA (reference sequence). The CDR3 runs 13 residues. Deletions cut 4 bases from V and 2 bases from J, with 11 bases between. CDR3 in DNA: TGCAGTGCTATCCCCGGGGCCAACTATGGCTACACCTTC. The encoded protein is CSAIPGANYGYTF.

This rearrangement joins TRBV20-1 to TRBJ1-6; TRBD1 is a possible D gene (5 bases). V lost 3 bases and J lost 0, with 9 bases in between. CDR1 is DFQATT and CDR2 is SNEGSKA in the germline V gene (reference sequence). The CDR3 extends over 15 amino acids. The chain's CDR3 is CSARTDSSYNSPLHF. The DNA of the CDR3 is TGCAGTGCTAGGACAGACAGCTCCTATAATTCACCCCTCCACTTT.

This rearrangement joins TRBV6-1 to TRBJ2-7; 12 bases align to TRBD1. The CDR3 has 17 amino acids. Germline V gene lookup returns CDR1 MNHNS and CDR2 SASEGT. V shed 8 bases and J 4 bases; nucleotides not matched to a gene: 15. DNA of the CDR3: TGTGCCAGCGGACCTGCCGGGACAGGGGGCGTTCGGTACGAGCAGTACTTC. The encoded protein is CASGPAGTGGVRYEQYF.

This chain joins TRBV7-9 and TRBJ2-7; D is perhaps TRBD1 (6 bases). The CDR3 contains 14 residues. Germline CDR1 and CDR2: SEHNR and FQNEAQ (reference sequence). The V end was cut by 5 bases, the J end by 5 bases, with 16 bases between. The CDR3 loop is CASSVGTGFHEQYF. The CDR3 DNA reads TGTGCCAGCAGCGTAGGAACAGGGTTCCACGAGCAGTACTTC.

V gene TRBV20-1 combines with J gene TRBJ2-1, with 11 nucleotides matching TRBD2. CDR1 is DFQATT and CDR2 is SNEGSKA in the germline V gene (reference sequence). This CDR3 region has 14 residues. The J segment lost 10 bases and the V segment lost 3 bases, leaving 8 bases of the junction unmatched. CDR3 protein: CSARGLAATREQFF. CDR3 DNA sequence: TGCAGTGCTAGGGGACTAGCGGCGACCCGGGAGCAGTTCTTC.

The rearrangement joins TRBV7-2 to TRBJ1-1; D might be TRBD1 (6 bases). The germline CDR1 and CDR2 sequences are SGHTA and FQGNSA. The CDR3 is 14 amino acids. The V end lost 8 bases, the J end lost 0 bases, and 13 bases lay between the germline ends. The CDR3 protein is CASYKSGVNTEAFF. CDR3 DNA: TGTGCCAGCTACAAATCAGGGGTGAACACTGAAGCTTTCTTT.

For the CDR3, the DNA is TGCAGCGCCGGACAGGGGAATATCGGGGAGCTGTTTTTT. Translating gives CSAGQGNIGELFF. The genes are TRBV29-1 and TRBJ2-2; 9 bases are a match to TRBD1. Germline V gene lookup returns CDR1 SQVTM and CDR2 ANQGSEA. This CDR3 contains 13 residues. With V trimmed by 7 bases and J by 7 bases, 7 bases remained unmatched.

The V call is TRBV28, the J call TRBJ1-4; TRBD1 might be the D (5 bases). Germline V gene sequence: CDR1 MDHEN, CDR2 SYDVKM. There are 11 residues in the CDR3. The CDR3 is CTAVRGEKLFF. The CDR3 DNA reads as TGTACCGCTGTGCGGGGGGAAAAACTGTTTTTT.